Reported below is one TCR beta chain. This record belongs to a study of blood T cell repertoires in COVID-19. The method was immunoSEQ multiplex PCR; TCRdb's version includes in-frame clones alone and lacks a portion of them. The sample lists some 130,000 clones; roughly 80% were seen once. Deletions cut 2 bases from V and 4 bases from J, with 17 bases between. Germline values: CDR1 ENHRY, CDR2 SYGVKD. This CDR3 contains 16 residues. Sample: peripheral blood. The rearrangement links TRBV10-3 to TRBJ1-2; D possibly corresponds to TRBD1 (5 bases). This TCR derives from a man aged 55 to 70 who had recovered from COVID-19. The CDR3 loop reads CAISEPVGGSGYGYTF. CDR3 DNA sequence: TGTGCCATCAGTGAGCCAGTGGGGGGGTCGGGCTATGGCTACACCTTC.